The subject of this entry is one TCR beta chain. This entry belongs to a study of identical twins. MiXCR, applied by TCRdb to the 5' RACE reads, yields one record per CDR3 protein. The repertoire consists of about 730,000 distinct CDR3 sequences, with about 20% occurring once and the leading ten covering roughly 4.3%. V lost 4 bases and J lost 8, with 18 bases in between. The CDR3 has 14 amino acids. Germline CDR1 reads SQVTM; CDR2 reads ANQGSEA. In addition, the sample was reused for a study of T cells expressing NK-cell markers. That report adds: Six or seven donors carried dominant NKG2C+ clonotypes that made up roughly 1.0-8% of their CD8+ T cells. Four of the donors also had these clonotypes leading their CD3+CD56-NKG2C+ fraction.

V and J are TRBV29-1 and TRBJ2-1; a possible D gene is TRBD2 (7 bases). The sample was PBMCs. The origin of this receptor is a woman between 18 and 30 years old in good health. The DNA for the CDR3 is TGCAGCGTTGGGGCCAGGGGAGGGCCGGATGAGCAGTTCTTC. This encodes CSVGARGGPDEQFF.